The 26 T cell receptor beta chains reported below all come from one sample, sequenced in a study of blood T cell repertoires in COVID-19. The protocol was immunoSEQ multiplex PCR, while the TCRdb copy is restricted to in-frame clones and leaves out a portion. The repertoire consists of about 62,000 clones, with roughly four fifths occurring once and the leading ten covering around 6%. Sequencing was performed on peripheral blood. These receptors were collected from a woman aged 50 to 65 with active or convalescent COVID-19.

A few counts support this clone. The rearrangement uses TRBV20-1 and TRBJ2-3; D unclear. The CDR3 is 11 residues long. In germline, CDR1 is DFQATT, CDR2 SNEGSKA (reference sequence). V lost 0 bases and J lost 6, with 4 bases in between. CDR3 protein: CSARDRDTQYF. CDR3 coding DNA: TGCAGTGCTAGAGATCGGGATACGCAGTATTTT.

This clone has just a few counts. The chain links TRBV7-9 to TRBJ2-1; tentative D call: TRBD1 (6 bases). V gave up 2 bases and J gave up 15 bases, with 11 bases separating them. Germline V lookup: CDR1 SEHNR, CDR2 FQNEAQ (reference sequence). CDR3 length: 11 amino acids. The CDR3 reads CASSLRDKRFF. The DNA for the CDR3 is TGTGCCAGCAGCTTAAGGGACAAAAGGTTCTTC.

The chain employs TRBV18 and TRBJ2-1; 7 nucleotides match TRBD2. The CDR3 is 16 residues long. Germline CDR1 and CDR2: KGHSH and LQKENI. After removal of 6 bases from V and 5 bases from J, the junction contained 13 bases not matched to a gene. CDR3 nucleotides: TGTGCCAGCTCGCCCCCGACTAGCTGGGGGGACAATGAGCAGTTCTTC. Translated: CASSPPTSWGDNEQFF.

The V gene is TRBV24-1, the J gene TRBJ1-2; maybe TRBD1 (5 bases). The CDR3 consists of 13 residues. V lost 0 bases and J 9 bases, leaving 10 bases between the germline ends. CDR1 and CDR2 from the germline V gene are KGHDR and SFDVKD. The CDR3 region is CATSDLQGRSYTF. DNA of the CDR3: TGTGCCACCAGTGATTTGCAGGGCAGGAGCTACACCTTC.

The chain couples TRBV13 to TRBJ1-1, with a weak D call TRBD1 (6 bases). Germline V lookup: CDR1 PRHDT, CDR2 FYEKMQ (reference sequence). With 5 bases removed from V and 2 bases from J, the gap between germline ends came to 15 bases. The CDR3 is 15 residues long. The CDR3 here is CASSLTGQGNTEAFF. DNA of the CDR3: TGTGCCAGCAGCCTCACAGGGCAGGGTAACACTGAAGCTTTCTTT.

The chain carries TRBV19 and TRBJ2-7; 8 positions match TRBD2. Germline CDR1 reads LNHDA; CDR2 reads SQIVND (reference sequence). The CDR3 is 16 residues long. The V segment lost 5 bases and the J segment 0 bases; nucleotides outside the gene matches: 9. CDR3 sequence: CASSRTGGPSSYEQYF. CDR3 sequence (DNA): TGTGCCAGTAGTCGGACGGGGGGGCCAAGCTCCTACGAGCAGTACTTC.

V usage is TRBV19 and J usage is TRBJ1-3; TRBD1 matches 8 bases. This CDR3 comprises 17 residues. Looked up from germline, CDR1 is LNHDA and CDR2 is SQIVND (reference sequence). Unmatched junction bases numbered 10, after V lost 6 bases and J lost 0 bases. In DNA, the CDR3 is TGTGCCAGTAGCCCGGACGGACAGGGTCCCTCTGGAAACACCATATATTTT. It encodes CASSPDGQGPSGNTIYF.

The CDR3 sequence is CASALTLLPSTDTQYF. CDR3 nucleotides: TGTGCCAGCGCCCTAACACTACTCCCTAGCACAGATACGCAGTATTTT. The gene calls are TRBV7-2 and TRBJ2-3; D is ambiguous. The CDR3 covers 16 residues. V dropped 8 bases and J dropped 0 bases, with 18 bases sitting between them. CDR1 SGHTA and CDR2 FQGNSA come from the germline V gene.

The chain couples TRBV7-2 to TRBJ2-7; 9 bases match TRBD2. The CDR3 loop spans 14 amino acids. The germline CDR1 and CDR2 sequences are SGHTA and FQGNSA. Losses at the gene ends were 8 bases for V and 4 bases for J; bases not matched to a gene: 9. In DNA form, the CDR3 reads TGTGCCAGCCAATGGCTAGCGGGACGGTACGAGCAGTACTTC. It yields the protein CASQWLAGRYEQYF.

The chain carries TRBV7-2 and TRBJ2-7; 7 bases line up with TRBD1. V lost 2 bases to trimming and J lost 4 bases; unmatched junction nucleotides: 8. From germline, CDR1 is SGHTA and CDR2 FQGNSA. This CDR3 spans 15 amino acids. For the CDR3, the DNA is TGTGCCAGCAGCTTAAACCCAGGGGGATTATACGAGCAGTACTTC. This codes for CASSLNPGGLYEQYF.

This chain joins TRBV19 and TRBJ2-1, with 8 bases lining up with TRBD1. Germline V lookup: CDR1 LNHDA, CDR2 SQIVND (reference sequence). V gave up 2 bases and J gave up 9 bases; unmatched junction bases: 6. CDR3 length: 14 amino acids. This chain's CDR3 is CASSIQGAGGEQFF. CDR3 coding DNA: TGTGCCAGTAGTATACAGGGGGCAGGCGGTGAGCAGTTCTTC.

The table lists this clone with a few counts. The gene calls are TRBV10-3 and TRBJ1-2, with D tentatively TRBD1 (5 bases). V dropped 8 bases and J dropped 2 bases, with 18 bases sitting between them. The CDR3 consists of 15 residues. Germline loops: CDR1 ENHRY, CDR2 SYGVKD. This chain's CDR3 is CAIFVQRGENYGYTF. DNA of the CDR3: TGTGCCATCTTTGTCCAGCGGGGCGAAAACTATGGCTACACCTTC.

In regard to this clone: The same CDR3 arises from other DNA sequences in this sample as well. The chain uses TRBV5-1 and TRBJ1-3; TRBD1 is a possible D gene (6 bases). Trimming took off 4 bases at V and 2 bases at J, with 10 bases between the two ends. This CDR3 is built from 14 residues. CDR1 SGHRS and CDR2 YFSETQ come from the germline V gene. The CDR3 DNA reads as TGCGCCAGCAGCGTCAGGGGCACTGGAAACACCATATATTTT. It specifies CASSVRGTGNTIYF.

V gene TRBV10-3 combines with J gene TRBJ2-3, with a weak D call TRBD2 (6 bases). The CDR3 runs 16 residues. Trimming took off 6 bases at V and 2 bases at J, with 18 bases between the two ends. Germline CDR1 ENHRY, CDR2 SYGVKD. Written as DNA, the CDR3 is TGTGCCATCAGGGAACAGGTAGCGGTGATCACAGATACGCAGTATTTT. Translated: CAIREQVAVITDTQYF.

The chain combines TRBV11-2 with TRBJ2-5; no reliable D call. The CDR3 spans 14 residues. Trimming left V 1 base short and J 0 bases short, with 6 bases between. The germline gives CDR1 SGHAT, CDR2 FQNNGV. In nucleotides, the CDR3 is TGTGCCAGCAGCTTAGTGGGCCACCAAGAGACCCAGTACTTC. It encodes CASSLVGHQETQYF.

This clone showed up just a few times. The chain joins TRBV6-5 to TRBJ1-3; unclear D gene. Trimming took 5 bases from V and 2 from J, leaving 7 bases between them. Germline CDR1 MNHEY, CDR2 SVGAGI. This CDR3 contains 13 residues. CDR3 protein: CASSRVPGNTIYF. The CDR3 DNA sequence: TGTGCCAGCAGTCGGGTTCCTGGAAACACCATATATTTT.

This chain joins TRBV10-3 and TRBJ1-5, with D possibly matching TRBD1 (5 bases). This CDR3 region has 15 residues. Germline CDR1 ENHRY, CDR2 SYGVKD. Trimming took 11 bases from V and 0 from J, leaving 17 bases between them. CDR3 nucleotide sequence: TGTGCCTCACAGGATGGGCTGTCTAGCAATCAGCCCCAGCATTTT. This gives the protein CASQDGLSSNQPQHF.

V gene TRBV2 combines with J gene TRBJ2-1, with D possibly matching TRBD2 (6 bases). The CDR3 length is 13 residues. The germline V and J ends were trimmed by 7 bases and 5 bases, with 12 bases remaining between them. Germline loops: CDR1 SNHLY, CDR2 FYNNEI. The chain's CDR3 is CASIEERDNEQFF. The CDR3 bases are TGTGCCAGCATCGAGGAGCGGGACAATGAGCAGTTCTTC.

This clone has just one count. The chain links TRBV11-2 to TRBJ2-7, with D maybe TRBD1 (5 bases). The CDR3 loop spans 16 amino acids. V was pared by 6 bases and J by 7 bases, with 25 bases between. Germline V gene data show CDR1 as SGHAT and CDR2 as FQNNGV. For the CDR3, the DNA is TGTGCCAGCAGTCTAGAAGGGGTGGGTACCTTGGGGGAGCAGTACTTC. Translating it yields CASSLEGVGTLGEQYF.

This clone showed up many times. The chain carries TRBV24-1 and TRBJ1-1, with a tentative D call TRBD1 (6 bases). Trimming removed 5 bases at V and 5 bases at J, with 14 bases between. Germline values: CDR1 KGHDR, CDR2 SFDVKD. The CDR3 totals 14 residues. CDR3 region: CATSAPGAGTEAFF. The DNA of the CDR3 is TGTGCCACCAGTGCCCCAGGGGCCGGTACTGAAGCTTTCTTT.

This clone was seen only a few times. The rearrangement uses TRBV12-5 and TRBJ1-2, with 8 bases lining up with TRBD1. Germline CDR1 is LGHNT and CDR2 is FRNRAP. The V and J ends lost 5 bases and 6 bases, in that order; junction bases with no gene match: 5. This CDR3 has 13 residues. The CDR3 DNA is TGTGCTAGTGGTATCACAGGGGGGAATGGCTACACCTTC. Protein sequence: CASGITGGNGYTF.

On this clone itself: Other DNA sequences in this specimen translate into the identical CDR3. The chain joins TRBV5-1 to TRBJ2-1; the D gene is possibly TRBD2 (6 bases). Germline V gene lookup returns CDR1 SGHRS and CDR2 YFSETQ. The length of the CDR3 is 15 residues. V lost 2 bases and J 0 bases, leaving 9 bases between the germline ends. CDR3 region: CASSFGGSSYNEQFF. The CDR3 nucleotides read TGCGCCAGCAGCTTCGGGGGAAGCTCCTACAATGAGCAGTTCTTC.

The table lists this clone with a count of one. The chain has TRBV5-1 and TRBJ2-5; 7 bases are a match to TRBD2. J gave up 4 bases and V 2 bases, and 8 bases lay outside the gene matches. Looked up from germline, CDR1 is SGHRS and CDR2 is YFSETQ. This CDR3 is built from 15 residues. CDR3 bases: TGCGCCAGCAGCTTCGGCGGGGGAGGGCGAGAGACCCAGTACTTC. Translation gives CASSFGGGGRETQYF.

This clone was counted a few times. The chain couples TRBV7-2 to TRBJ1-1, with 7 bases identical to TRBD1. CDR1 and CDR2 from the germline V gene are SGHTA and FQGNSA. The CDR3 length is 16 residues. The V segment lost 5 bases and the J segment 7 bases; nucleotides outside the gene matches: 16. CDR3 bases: TGTGCCAGCAGCCCTAGGGGGCCAGGGGCATCAGGTGAAGCTTTCTTT. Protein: CASSPRGPGASGEAFF.

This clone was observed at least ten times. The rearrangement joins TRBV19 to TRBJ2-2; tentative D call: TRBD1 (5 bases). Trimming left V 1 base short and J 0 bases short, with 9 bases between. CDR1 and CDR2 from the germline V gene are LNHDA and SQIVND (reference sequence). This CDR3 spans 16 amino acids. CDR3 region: CASSIVGRANTGELFF. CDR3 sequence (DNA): TGTGCCAGTAGTATAGTCGGCAGGGCGAACACCGGGGAGCTGTTTTTT.

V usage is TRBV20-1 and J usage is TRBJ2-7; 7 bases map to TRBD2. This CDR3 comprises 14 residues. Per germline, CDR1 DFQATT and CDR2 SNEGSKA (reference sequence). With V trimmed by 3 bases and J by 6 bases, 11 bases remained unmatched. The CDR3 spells CSASSLSAGVEQYF. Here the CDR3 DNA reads TGCAGTGCTAGTTCTCTTTCCGCGGGAGTCGAGCAGTACTTC.